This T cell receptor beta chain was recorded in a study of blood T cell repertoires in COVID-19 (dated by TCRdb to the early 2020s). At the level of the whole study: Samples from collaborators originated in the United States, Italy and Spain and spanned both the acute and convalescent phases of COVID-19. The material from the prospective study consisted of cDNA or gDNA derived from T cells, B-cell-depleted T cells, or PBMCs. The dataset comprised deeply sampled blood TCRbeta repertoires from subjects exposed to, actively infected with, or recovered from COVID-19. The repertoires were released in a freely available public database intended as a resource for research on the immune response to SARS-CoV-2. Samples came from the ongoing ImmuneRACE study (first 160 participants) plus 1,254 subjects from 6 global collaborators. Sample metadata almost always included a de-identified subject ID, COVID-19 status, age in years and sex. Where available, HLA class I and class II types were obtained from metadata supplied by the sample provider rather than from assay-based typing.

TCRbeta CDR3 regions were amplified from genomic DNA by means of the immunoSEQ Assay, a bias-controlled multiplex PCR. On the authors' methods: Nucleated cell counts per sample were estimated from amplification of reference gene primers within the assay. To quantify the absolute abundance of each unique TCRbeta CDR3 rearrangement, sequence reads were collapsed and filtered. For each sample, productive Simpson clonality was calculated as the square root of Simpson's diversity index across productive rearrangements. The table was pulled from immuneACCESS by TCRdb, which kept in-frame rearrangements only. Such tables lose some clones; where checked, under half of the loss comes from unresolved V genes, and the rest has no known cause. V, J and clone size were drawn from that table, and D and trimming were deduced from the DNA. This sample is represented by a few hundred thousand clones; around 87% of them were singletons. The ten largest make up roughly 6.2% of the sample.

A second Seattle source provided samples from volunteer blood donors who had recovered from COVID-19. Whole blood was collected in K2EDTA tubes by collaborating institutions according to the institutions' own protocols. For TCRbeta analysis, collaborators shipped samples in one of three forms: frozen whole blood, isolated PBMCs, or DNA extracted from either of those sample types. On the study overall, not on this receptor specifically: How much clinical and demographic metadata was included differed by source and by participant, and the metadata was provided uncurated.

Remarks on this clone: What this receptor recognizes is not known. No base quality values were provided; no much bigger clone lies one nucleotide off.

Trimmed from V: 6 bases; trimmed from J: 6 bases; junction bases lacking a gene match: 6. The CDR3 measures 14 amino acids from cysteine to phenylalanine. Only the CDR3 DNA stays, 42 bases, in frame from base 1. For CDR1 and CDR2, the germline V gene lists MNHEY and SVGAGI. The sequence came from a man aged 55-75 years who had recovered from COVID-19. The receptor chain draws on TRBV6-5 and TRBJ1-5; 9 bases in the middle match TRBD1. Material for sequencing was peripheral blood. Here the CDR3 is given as CASSLGQGIQPQHF. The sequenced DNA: TGTGCCAGCAGCCTTGGACAGGGGATTCAGCCCCAGCATTTT.